Following are 11 T cell receptor beta chains from one sample sequenced in a study of T cell responses to AZD1222 COVID-19 vaccine. Clones were read by immunoSEQ multiplex PCR, and TCRdb kept only the in-frame ones, dropping some. The sample yields 130,000 or so clones, more than 80% seen once. The sequencing here drew on peripheral blood, taken on day 0 of AZD1222 vaccination. Source of these receptors: an adult in good health.

This clone appeared once. The chain links TRBV27 to TRBJ2-1, with D perhaps being TRBD1 or TRBD2 (5 bases each). This CDR3 is built from 14 residues. The V gene's germline CDR1 is MNHEY and CDR2 SMNVEV (reference sequence). The V and J ends lost 6 bases and 6 bases respectively, with 15 bases between them. The CDR3 here is CASRSVRGLNEQFF. CDR3 nucleotide sequence: TGTGCCAGCAGGTCAGTGAGGGGCCTCAATGAGCAGTTCTTC.

The chain employs TRBV5-1 and TRBJ2-3, with D possibly TRBD1 on 5 matching bases. This CDR3 has 18 residues. Looked up from germline, CDR1 is SGHRS and CDR2 is YFSETQ. Trimming took 2 bases from V and 1 from J, leaving 20 bases between them. CDR3 DNA: TGCGCCAGCAGCTTCCTCTTTCTTGGGCAGGGTGGCACAGATACGCAGTATTTT. This codes for CASSFLFLGQGGTDTQYF.

In this sample, this clone turned up a few times. The genes are TRBV5-1 and TRBJ2-5, with D perhaps assigned TRBD1 or TRBD2 (5 bases each). Germline CDR1 is SGHRS and CDR2 is YFSETQ. Trimming removed 1 base at V and 4 bases at J, with 11 bases between. The CDR3 contains 14 residues. The CDR3 DNA reads TGCGCCAGCAGCTTGATCCCCGGGACAGAGACCCAGTACTTC. Amino acids: CASSLIPGTETQYF.

The chain recombines TRBV9 with TRBJ1-2, with D perhaps TRBD1 (5 bases). From germline, CDR1 is SGDLS and CDR2 YYNGEE. The CDR3 runs to 14 residues. V was shortened by 4 bases and J by 2 bases, with 12 bases between the two germline ends. Here the CDR3 reads CASSSPGTNYGYTF. The CDR3 DNA reads TGTGCCAGCAGCTCCCCGGGGACCAACTATGGCTACACCTTC.

V gene TRBV7-9 combines with J gene TRBJ1-4; D remains ambiguous. Germline V gene data show CDR1 as SEHNR and CDR2 as FQNEAQ (reference sequence). The CDR3 has 17 amino acids. V dropped 8 bases and J dropped 0 bases, with 19 bases sitting between them. The CDR3 sequence: CASYALDGITTNEKLFF. The CDR3, as DNA: TGTGCCAGCTACGCCTTAGATGGGATTACAACTAATGAAAAACTGTTTTTT.

This chain connects TRBV7-6 to TRBJ2-7, with 9 positions matching TRBD2. Germline lookup yields CDR1 SGHVS and CDR2 FNYEAQ. The CDR3 extends over 16 amino acids. The V segment lost 4 bases and the J segment 5 bases; nucleotides outside the gene matches: 12. The CDR3 loop reads CASSSVATSGSHEQYF. CDR3 in DNA: TGTGCCAGCAGCTCAGTCGCAACTAGCGGGTCCCACGAGCAGTACTTC.

The chain is built from TRBV7-8 and TRBJ2-2; D may be TRBD1 (6 bases). The germline V gene has CDR1 SGHVS and CDR2 FQNEAQ. The CDR3 consists of 17 residues. Trimming shortened V by 0 bases and J by 8 bases, and 19 bases separated the two germline ends. The CDR3 sequence is CASSLAGTTPRRGELFF. The CDR3 DNA sequence: TGTGCCAGCAGCTTAGCGGGGACAACACCCCGTAGGGGGGAGCTGTTTTTT.

The chain uses TRBV10-1 and TRBJ1-3; 8 positions match TRBD1. Germline V gives CDR1 WNHNN, CDR2 SYGVQD (reference sequence). The V and J ends lost 0 bases and 4 bases, in that order; junction bases with no gene match: 8. The CDR3 covers 17 residues. The CDR3 nucleotides are TGCGCCAGCAGTGAGTCGGATTACAGGGGGACAGGAAACACCATATATTTT. Its translation: CASSESDYRGTGNTIYF.

The chain joins TRBV11-2 to TRBJ1-4; D perhaps matches TRBD1 (6 bases). V lost 4 bases and J lost 0, with 6 bases in between. This CDR3 has 14 residues. Germline V gene sequence: CDR1 SGHAT, CDR2 FQNNGV. CDR3 DNA: TGTGCCAGCAGCTGGGGGCCAACTAATGAAAAACTGTTTTTT. Protein: CASSWGPTNEKLFF.

The V call is TRBV9, the J call TRBJ1-2; perhaps TRBD1 as D (6 bases). CDR1 SGDLS and CDR2 YYNGEE come from the germline V gene. The CDR3 consists of 16 residues. With 4 bases removed from V and 0 bases from J, the gap between germline ends came to 16 bases. CDR3: CASSHPRGHANYGYTF. CDR3 nucleotide sequence: TGTGCCAGCAGCCACCCCCGGGGGCACGCTAACTATGGCTACACCTTC.

The chain has TRBV29-1 and TRBJ1-4; no firm D call. V lost 4 bases and J 8 bases, leaving 14 bases between the germline ends. The CDR3 sequence is 13 residues long. CDR1 SQVTM and CDR2 ANQGSEA come from the germline V gene. CDR3 DNA sequence: TGCAGCGTTGGGGGATCCGTGGAAGAAAAACTGTTTTTT. Its translation is CSVGGSVEEKLFF.